This TCR beta chain came from a study of response to subunit inactivated influenza vaccine. Between the trimmed V and J ends, which lost 2 bases and 3 bases, there was a span of 13 bases. The germline CDR1 and CDR2 sequences are DFQATT and SNEGSKA (reference sequence). There are 15 residues in the CDR3. TCRdb reprocessed the RT-PCR reads with MiXCR, giving one entry per CDR3 protein. The sample shows 500,000 to 550,000 distinct CDR3 sequences, about 7.2% of them seen only once. The source material was PBMCs from blood, sampled less than 30 months after vaccination. The TCR sequence derives from a man aged 45-69 years who received an inactivated influenza vaccine. V is TRBV20-1 and J is TRBJ2-2, with a weak D call TRBD2 (6 bases). CDR3 nucleotides: TGCAGTGCTAGATACGGCAGCGGGCACACCGGGGAGCTGTTTTTT. It yields the protein CSARYGSGHTGELFF.